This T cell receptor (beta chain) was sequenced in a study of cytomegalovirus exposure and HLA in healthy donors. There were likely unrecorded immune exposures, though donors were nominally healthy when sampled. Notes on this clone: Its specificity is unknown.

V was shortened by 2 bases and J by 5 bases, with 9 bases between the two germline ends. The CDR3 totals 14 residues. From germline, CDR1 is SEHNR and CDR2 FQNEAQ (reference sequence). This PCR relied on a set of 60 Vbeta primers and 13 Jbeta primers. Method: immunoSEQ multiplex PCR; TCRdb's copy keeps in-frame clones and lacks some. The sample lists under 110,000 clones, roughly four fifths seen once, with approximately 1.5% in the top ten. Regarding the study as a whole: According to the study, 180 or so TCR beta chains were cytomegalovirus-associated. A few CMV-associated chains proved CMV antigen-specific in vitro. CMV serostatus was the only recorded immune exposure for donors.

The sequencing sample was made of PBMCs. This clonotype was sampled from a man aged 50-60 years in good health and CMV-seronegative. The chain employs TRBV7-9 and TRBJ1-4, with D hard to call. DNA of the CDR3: TGTGCCAGCAGCTTATTAGTGGAGAATGAAAAACTGTTTTTT. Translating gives CASSLLVENEKLFF.